These 8 T cell receptor beta chains were sequenced from one sample in a study of T-cell memory formation after mild COVID-19. Each CDR3 protein is one row after TCRdb ran MiXCR on the 5' RACE reads. Of a few hundred thousand distinct CDR3 sequences listed, roughly 15% were seen once; the top ten hold around a fifth. Sequenced input: PBMCs or a T cell subset sorted from them (not recorded which). The receptors shown here come from a man aged 18 to 30 who had mild COVID-19 (a few samples of this study predate the infection). Cell type and time point are not known.

This clonotype was seen a handful of times. The chain has TRBV11-2 and TRBJ2-7; D not resolved. The germline gives CDR1 SGHAT, CDR2 FQNNGV. The CDR3 loop spans 14 amino acids. Trimming cost V 4 bases and J 2 bases, with 12 bases left between them. CDR3 protein: CASSSSRYPYEQYF. DNA of the CDR3: TGTGCCAGCAGCTCCAGCCGCTACCCCTACGAGCAGTACTTC.

The V call is TRBV28, the J call TRBJ1-2; 8 bases align to TRBD1. Trimming cost V 7 bases and J 0 bases; bases outside gene matches: 7. Germline V gene lookup returns CDR1 MDHEN and CDR2 SYDVKM. This CDR3 is built from 15 residues. The CDR3 sequence: CASTPGQASNYGYTF. The CDR3 nucleotides are TGTGCCAGCACACCGGGACAGGCTTCTAACTATGGCTACACCTTC.

This chain connects TRBV5-1 to TRBJ2-7; D is uncertain. CDR3 length equals 12 residues. CDR1 and CDR2 from the germline V gene are SGHRS and YFSETQ. Trimming pared 4 bases from V and 0 bases from J, leaving 5 bases between. CDR3 nucleotide sequence: TGCGCCAGCAGCCGAGTCTCCTACGAGCAGTACTTC. It specifies CASSRVSYEQYF.

J is TRBJ2-3 and V is TRBV12-3 or TRBV12-4; 9 bases align to TRBD2. This CDR3 contains 18 residues. Trimming at V came to 6 bases and at J to 5 bases, leaving 18 bases not matched to a gene. CDR3 DNA: TGTGCCAGCAGAGGTGGGAACAGTGGCGGGGGGGTTGAAGATACGCAGTATTTT. It codes for CASRGGNSGGGVEDTQYF.

The chain recombines TRBV2 with TRBJ1-6; D unresolved. Deletions cut 6 bases from V and 9 bases from J, with 9 bases between. Germline loops: CDR1 SNHLY, CDR2 FYNNEI. The CDR3 has 12 amino acids. The CDR3 here is CASSEEGSPLHF. In DNA, the CDR3 is TGTGCCAGCAGCGAGGAGGGTTCACCCCTCCACTTT.

This clonotype was picked up many times. The CDR3 DNA sequence: TGTGCCAGCAGCTTATGGGACACTTCCTACGAGCAGTACTTC. Its translation: CASSLWDTSYEQYF. This rearrangement joins TRBV7-2 to TRBJ2-7, with TRBD1 as a possible D gene (6 bases). The V gene lost 2 bases and the J gene lost 1 base, with 9 bases spanning the gap. This CDR3 comprises 14 residues. The germline CDR1 and CDR2 sequences are SGHTA and FQGNSA.

V and J are TRBV3-1 and TRBJ2-5; TRBD1 matches at 10 bases. V shed 5 bases and J 1 base; nucleotides not matched to a gene: 7. This CDR3 has 16 residues. The germline CDR1 and CDR2 sequences are LGHDT and YNNKEL (reference sequence). Here the CDR3 reads CASSKAGTGAQETQYF. CDR3 coding DNA: TGTGCCAGCAGCAAAGCGGGGACAGGGGCCCAAGAGACCCAGTACTTC.

V and J are TRBV12-3 or TRBV12-4 and TRBJ2-7; tentatively, D is TRBD2 (5 bases). V dropped 7 bases and J dropped 6 bases, with 22 bases sitting between them. The CDR3 has 15 amino acids. Here the CDR3 DNA reads TGTGCCAGCAAACCCACTTTTGGGCCCCGGGGCGAGCAGTACTTC. Protein: CASKPTFGPRGEQYF.